These T cell receptor beta chains were read from a single sample in a study of T-cell reconstitution after alpha-beta-depleted transplantation in children. One entry per CDR3 protein, called by TCRdb with MiXCR from the PCR reads. Among about 830,000 distinct CDR3 sequences listed, roughly 15% were seen once. The source was PBMCs, mostly from graft donor cells, collected 360 days after TCRalphabeta/CD19-depleted stem cell transplant. The receptor source for this set is a male patient younger than 18 who had a stem cell transplant for acute lymphoblastic leukemia, so the T cells may come from the graft donor. Both conserved end residues are part of each CDR3. D genes are given only for firm matches. Clone size, where shown, is once, few, many, or a class for clones that have expanded.

J gene,D gene,clone size,V gene,CDR3 protein,CDR3 DNA
TRBJ2-3,TRBD2,many,TRBV12-3/TRBV12-4,CASRPLAGVGTDTQYF,TGTGCCAGCCGACCTCTAGCGGGAGTCGGCACAGATACGCAGTATTTT
TRBJ1-3,-,few,TRBV10-3,CAISSGTLGNTIYF,TGTGCCATCAGTTCCGGGACACTAGGAAACACCATATATTTT
TRBJ2-5,-,-,TRBV19,CASSIPTRTETQYF,TGTGCCAGTAGTATCCCAACCCGGACGGAGACCCAGTACTTC
TRBJ2-7,-,-,TRBV12-3/TRBV12-4,CASSQRPGYEQYF,TGTGCCAGCAGTCAACGACCGGGCTACGAGCAGTACTTC
TRBJ2-1,-,-,TRBV12-3/TRBV12-4,CASSLQQGTYYNEQFF,TGTGCCAGCAGTTTACAGCAGGGGACTTACTACAATGAGCAGTTCTTC
TRBJ2-7,TRBD1,many,TRBV10-3,CAISPQGDSYEQYF,TGTGCCATCAGCCCACAGGGGGATTCCTACGAGCAGTACTTC
TRBJ2-2,TRBD2,many,TRBV5-6,CASSNPPRGRTGGELFF,TGTGCCAGCAGCAACCCCCCCCGCGGGAGGACCGGCGGGGAGCTGTTTTTT
TRBJ2-1,TRBD2,few,TRBV29-1,CSVSTGTSGYNEQFF,TGCAGCGTTTCAACCGGGACTAGCGGCTACAATGAGCAGTTCTTC
TRBJ2-2,-,few,TRBV4-1,CASSQDRHRVGGELFF,TGCGCCAGCAGCCAAGACCGGCACAGGGTCGGCGGGGAGCTGTTTTTT
TRBJ2-7,-,many,TRBV27,CASSTRFVHEQYF,TGTGCCAGCAGTACCCGTTTTGTCCACGAGCAGTACTTC
TRBJ2-3,TRBD1,-,TRBV7-8,CASSSTTGVSLYTQYF,TGTGCCAGCAGCTCAACCACAGGGGTTTCCCTCTATACGCAGTATTTT
TRBJ2-1,-,many,TRBV10-2,CASSERVLRQFF,TGCGCCAGCAGTGAAAGGGTCCTAAGGCAGTTCTTC
TRBJ2-7,-,few,TRBV29-1,CSVVKGLSLYEQYF,TGCAGCGTTGTGAAGGGACTCTCCCTCTACGAGCAGTACTTC
TRBJ2-3,TRBD2,few,TRBV7-9,CASRSGTSPWEDTQYF,TGTGCCAGCAGGTCCGGGACTAGTCCCTGGGAAGATACGCAGTATTTT
TRBJ2-2,TRBD2,-,TRBV4-2,CASSHGAGGGGELFF,TGTGCCAGCAGCCATGGGGCGGGGGGCGGCGGGGAGCTGTTTTTT
TRBJ2-5,-,few,TRBV6-5,CASSYSQVAETQYF,TGTGCCAGCAGTTACTCGCAGGTCGCAGAGACCCAGTACTTC
TRBJ2-1,TRBD2,-,TRBV10-3,CAISGLAGDEQFF,TGTGCCATCAGTGGACTAGCGGGAGATGAGCAGTTCTTC
TRBJ1-2,-,-,TRBV5-1,CASSLDRGSYTF,TGCGCCAGCAGCTTGGATCGGGGAAGCTACACCTTC
TRBJ2-1,TRBD1,-,TRBV7-9,CASSPGTGKYNEQFF,TGTGCCAGCAGCCCAGGGACAGGGAAGTACAATGAGCAGTTCTTC
TRBJ2-2,TRBD2,-,TRBV27,CASSFGTRGGELFF,TGTGCCAGCAGTTTCGGGACTAGAGGCGGGGAGCTGTTTTTT
TRBJ2-1,-,few,TRBV20-1,CSDTTVYNEQFF,TGCAGTGACACGACCGTATACAATGAGCAGTTCTTC
TRBJ2-5,TRBD1,few,TRBV12-3/TRBV12-4,CASSLVPTGGTQYF,TGTGCCAGCAGTTTAGTCCCCACAGGGGGTACCCAGTACTTC
TRBJ2-7,TRBD2,-,TRBV7-6,CASSRGLAGGRSYEQYF,TGTGCCAGCAGCAGAGGACTAGCGGGGGGTCGTTCCTACGAGCAGTACTTC
TRBJ2-3,-,-,TRBV20-1,CSSRPGTHGDTQYF,TGCAGTTCCCGCCCCGGGACTCATGGAGATACGCAGTATTTT
TRBJ1-1,-,once,TRBV20-1,CSARVPGKNTEAFF,TGCAGTGCTAGAGTCCCAGGGAAGAACACTGAAGCTTTCTTT
TRBJ2-5,TRBD2,few,TRBV12-3/TRBV12-4,CASRRLAGAPQETQYF,TGTGCCAGCAGGCGGCTAGCGGGAGCGCCCCAAGAGACCCAGTACTTC
TRBJ2-1,TRBD2,-,TRBV5-1,CASSVITSGRANEQFF,TGCGCCAGCAGCGTCATTACTAGCGGGAGGGCAAATGAGCAGTTCTTC
TRBJ2-7,-,-,TRBV28,CAIQGYEQYF,TGTGCCATCCAGGGCTACGAGCAGTACTTC
TRBJ2-7,-,many,TRBV5-1,CASSRDMDYEQYF,TGCGCCAGCAGCCGTGACATGGACTACGAGCAGTACTTC
TRBJ2-3,TRBD2,few,TRBV24-1,CATSDTTGTSGSTDTQYF,TGTGCCACCAGTGATACGACAGGGACTAGCGGAAGCACAGATACGCAGTATTTT
TRBJ2-1,TRBD2,-,TRBV4-1,CASSLLAGAPLYNEQFF,TGCGCCAGCAGCTTGCTAGCGGGAGCCCCCCTCTACAATGAGCAGTTCTTC
TRBJ1-5,-,few,TRBV5-1,CASSLWGRDQPQHF,TGCGCCAGCAGCTTGTGGGGTAGGGATCAGCCCCAGCATTTT
TRBJ2-7,-,few,TRBV5-6,CASSLGYGSSYEQYF,TGTGCCAGCAGCTTGGGATACGGGAGCTCCTACGAGCAGTACTTC
TRBJ2-1,TRBD2,few,TRBV10-3,CAISESKALADNEQFF,TGTGCCATCAGTGAGTCGAAGGCCCTAGCGGACAATGAGCAGTTCTTC
TRBJ1-1,TRBD1,-,TRBV11-1,CASSSRSTRDRGRDTEAFF,TGTGCCAGCAGCTCACGTAGTACCAGGGACAGGGGTCGGGACACTGAAGCTTTCTTT
TRBJ2-4,-,few,TRBV7-2,CASSLARYEGATKNIQYF,TGTGCCAGCAGCTTAGCTCGATATGAGGGTGCCACCAAAAACATTCAGTACTTC
TRBJ2-5,-,few,TRBV24-1,CATSDPSAYQETQYF,TGTGCCACCAGTGACCCCTCGGCGTACCAAGAGACCCAGTACTTC
TRBJ2-1,-,few,TRBV7-6,CASSLASPSTSSYNEQFF,TGTGCCAGCAGCTTAGCGTCTCCGTCTACGAGCTCCTACAATGAGCAGTTCTTC
TRBJ2-2,TRBD2,once,TRBV7-6,CASSRWGGLSNTGELFF,TGTGCCAGCAGTCGATGGGGAGGGCTCTCGAACACCGGGGAGCTGTTTTTT
TRBJ2-7,-,-,TRBV12-3/TRBV12-4,CASSPFGHLYEQYF,TGTGCCAGCAGTCCCTTTGGACACCTTTACGAGCAGTACTTC
TRBJ2-5,TRBD1,few,TRBV4-1,CASRRTGQQETQYF,TGCGCCAGCAGGCGGACAGGTCAACAAGAGACCCAGTACTTC
TRBJ2-7,-,-,TRBV7-9,CASSLHKSASYEQYF,TGTGCCAGCAGCTTACACAAATCGGCTAGCTACGAGCAGTACTTC
TRBJ2-7,-,-,TRBV27,CASSPGVLSYEQYF,TGTGCCAGCAGTCCGGGAGTACTCTCCTACGAGCAGTACTTC
TRBJ2-5,-,few,TRBV10-3,CAISELYDVRETQYF,TGTGCCATCAGTGAGCTCTACGACGTAAGGGAGACCCAGTACTTC
TRBJ1-2,-,few,TRBV2,CASSLLQTNPRGYTF,TGTGCCAGCAGCTTGCTACAGACGAACCCCCGTGGCTACACCTTC
TRBJ2-7,-,-,TRBV25-1,CASSGLGAYEQYF,TGTGCCAGCAGTGGCTTAGGAGCCTACGAGCAGTACTTC
TRBJ2-4,-,-,TRBV7-9,CASSLGLENIQYF,TGTGCCAGCAGCTTGGGTCTCGAAAACATTCAGTACTTC
TRBJ2-2,TRBD2,-,TRBV5-1,CASSHLPGLAGGPTTGELFF,TGCGCCAGCAGCCATCTACCGGGACTAGCGGGAGGGCCTACGACCGGGGAGCTGTTTTTT
TRBJ2-3,TRBD2,-,TRBV4-1,CASSQGLAGAIDTQYF,TGCGCCAGCAGCCAAGGGTTAGCGGGAGCGATAGATACGCAGTATTTT
TRBJ2-7,-,-,TRBV7-9,CASSLATGPMWNEQYF,TGTGCCAGCAGCTTAGCTACAGGCCCGATGTGGAACGAGCAGTACTTC
TRBJ2-5,-,-,TRBV12-3/TRBV12-4,CASSSSVSWGTQYF,TGTGCCAGCAGCTCAAGTGTATCATGGGGGACCCAGTACTTC
TRBJ2-3,-,few,TRBV5-1,CASGAPAGPQYF,TGCGCCAGCGGGGCCCCCGCAGGGCCGCAGTATTTT
TRBJ2-3,-,few,TRBV12-3/TRBV12-4,CASSLGGQGVADTQYF,TGTGCCAGCAGTTTAGGGGGACAAGGAGTGGCAGATACGCAGTATTTT
TRBJ2-3,-,few,TRBV20-1,CSAGLLSTDTQYF,TGCAGCGCCGGACTCCTAAGCACAGATACGCAGTATTTT
TRBJ2-1,TRBD2,-,TRBV12-3/TRBV12-4,CASSRRLASDNEQFF,TGTGCCAGCAGTCGCCGACTAGCGAGCGATAATGAGCAGTTCTTC